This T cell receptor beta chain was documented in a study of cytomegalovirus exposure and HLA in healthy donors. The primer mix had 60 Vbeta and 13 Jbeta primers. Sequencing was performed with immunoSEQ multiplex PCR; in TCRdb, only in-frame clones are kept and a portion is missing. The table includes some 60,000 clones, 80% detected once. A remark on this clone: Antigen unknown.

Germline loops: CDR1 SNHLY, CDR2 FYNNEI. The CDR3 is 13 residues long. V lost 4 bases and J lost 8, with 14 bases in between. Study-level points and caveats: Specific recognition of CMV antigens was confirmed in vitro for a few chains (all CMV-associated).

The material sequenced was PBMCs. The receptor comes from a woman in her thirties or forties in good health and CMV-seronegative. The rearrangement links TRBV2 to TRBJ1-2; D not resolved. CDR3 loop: CASSVGREGGYTF. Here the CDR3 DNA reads TGTGCCAGCAGTGTGGGAAGGGAGGGAGGCTACACCTTC.